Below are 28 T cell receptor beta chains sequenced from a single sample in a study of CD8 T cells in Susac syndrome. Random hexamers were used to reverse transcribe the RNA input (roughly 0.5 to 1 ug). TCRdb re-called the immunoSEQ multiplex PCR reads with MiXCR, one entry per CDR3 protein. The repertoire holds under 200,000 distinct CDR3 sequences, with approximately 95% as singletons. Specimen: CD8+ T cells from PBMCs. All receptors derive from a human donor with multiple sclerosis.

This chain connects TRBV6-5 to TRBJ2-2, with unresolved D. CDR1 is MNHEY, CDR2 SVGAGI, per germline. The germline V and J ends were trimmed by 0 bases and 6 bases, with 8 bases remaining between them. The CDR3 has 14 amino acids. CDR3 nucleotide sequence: TGTGCCAGCAGTTACTCGATCGGGTCCGGGGAGCTGTTTTTT. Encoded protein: CASSYSIGSGELFF.

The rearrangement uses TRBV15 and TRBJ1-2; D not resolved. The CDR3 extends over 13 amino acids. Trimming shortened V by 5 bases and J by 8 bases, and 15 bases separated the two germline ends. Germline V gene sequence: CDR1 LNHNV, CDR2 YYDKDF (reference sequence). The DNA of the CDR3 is TGTGCCACCAGCCCTCGAGGAGGCCAAGGCTACACCTTC. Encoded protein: CATSPRGGQGYTF.

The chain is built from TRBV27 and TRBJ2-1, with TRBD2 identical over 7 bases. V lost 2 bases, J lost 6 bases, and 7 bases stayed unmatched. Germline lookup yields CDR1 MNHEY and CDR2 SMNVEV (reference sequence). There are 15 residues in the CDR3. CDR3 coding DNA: TGTGCCAGCAGTTTAAGGCGGGAGCTGTTCAATGAGCAGTTCTTC. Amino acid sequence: CASSLRRELFNEQFF.

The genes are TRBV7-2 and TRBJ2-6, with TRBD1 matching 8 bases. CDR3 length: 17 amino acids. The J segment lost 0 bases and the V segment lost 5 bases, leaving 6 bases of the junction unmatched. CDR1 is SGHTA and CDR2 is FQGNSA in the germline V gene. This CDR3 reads CASSLGRGLSGANVLTF. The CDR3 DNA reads TGTGCCAGCAGCCTCGGCAGGGGGCTCTCTGGGGCCAACGTCCTGACTTTC.

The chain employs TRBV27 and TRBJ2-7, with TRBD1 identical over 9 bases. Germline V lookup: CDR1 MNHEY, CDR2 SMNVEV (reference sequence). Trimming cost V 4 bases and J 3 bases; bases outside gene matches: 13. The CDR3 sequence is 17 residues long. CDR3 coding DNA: TGTGCCAGCAGTTCCATTCAGACAGGGGGATGGAACTACGAGCAGTACTTC. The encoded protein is CASSSIQTGGWNYEQYF.

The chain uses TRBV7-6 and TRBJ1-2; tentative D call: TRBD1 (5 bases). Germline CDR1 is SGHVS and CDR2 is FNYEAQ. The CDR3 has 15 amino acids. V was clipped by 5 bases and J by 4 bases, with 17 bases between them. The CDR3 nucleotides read TGTGCCAGCAGCGCCCGGGGGGGTCGGGCCTATGGCTACACCTTC. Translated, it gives CASSARGGRAYGYTF.

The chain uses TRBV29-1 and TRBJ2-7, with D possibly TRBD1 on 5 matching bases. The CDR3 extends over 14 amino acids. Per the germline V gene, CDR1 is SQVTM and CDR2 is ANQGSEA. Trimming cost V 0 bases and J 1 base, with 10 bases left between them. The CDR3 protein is CSVEDTTASYEQYF. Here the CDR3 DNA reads TGCAGCGTTGAAGACACGACAGCTTCCTACGAGCAGTACTTC.

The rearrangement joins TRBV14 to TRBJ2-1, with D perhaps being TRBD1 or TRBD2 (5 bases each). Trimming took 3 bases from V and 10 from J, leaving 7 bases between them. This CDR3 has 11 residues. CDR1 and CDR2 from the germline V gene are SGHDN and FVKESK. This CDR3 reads CASSQGPEQFF. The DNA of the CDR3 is TGTGCCAGCAGCCAGGGACCCGAGCAGTTCTTC.

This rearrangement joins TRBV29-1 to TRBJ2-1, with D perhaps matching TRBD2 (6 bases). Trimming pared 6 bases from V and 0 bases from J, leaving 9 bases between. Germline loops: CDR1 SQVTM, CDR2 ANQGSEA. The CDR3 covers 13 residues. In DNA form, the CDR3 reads TGCAGCGTCCGGGACTCCTCCTACAATGAGCAGTTCTTC. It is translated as CSVRDSSYNEQFF.

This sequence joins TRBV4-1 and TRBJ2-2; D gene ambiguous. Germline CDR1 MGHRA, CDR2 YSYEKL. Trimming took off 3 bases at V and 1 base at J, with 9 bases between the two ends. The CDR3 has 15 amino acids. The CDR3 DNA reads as TGCGCCAGCAGCCATCTGAACGGGAACACCGGGGAGCTGTTTTTT. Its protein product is CASSHLNGNTGELFF.

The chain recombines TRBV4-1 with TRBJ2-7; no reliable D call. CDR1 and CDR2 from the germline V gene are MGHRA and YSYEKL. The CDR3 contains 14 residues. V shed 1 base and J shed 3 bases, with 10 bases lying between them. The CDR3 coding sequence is TGCGCCAGCAGCCAAGTCTTCGGACGCTACGAGCAGTACTTC. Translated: CASSQVFGRYEQYF.

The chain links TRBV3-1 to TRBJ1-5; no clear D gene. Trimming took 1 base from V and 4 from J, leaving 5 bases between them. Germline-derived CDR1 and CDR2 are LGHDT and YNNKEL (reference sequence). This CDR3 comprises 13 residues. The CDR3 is CASSQGLNQPQHF. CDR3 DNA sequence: TGTGCCAGCAGCCAAGGTTTGAATCAGCCCCAGCATTTT.

The DNA of the CDR3 is TGTGCCAGCAGACGGACAGCGGGGGAGAGCACAGATACGCAGTATTTT. It codes for CASRRTAGESTDTQYF. V is TRBV6-1 and J is TRBJ2-3; 8 positions agree with TRBD2. This CDR3 has 16 residues. Germline V gives CDR1 MNHNS, CDR2 SASEGT. J lost 0 bases, V lost 6 bases, and 8 bases had no gene match.

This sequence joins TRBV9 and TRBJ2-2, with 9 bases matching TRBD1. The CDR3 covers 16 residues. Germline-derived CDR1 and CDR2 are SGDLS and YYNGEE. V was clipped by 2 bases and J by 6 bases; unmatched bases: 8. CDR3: CASSVNRDRVAGELFF. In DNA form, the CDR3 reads TGTGCCAGCAGCGTCAACCGGGACAGGGTGGCCGGGGAGCTGTTTTTT.

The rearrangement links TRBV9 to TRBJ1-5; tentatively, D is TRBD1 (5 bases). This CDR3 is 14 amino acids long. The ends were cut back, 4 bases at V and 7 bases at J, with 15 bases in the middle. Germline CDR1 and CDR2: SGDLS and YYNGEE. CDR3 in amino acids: CASSPGTNRQPQHF. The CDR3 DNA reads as TGTGCCAGCAGCCCGGGCACAAACAGGCAGCCCCAGCATTTT.

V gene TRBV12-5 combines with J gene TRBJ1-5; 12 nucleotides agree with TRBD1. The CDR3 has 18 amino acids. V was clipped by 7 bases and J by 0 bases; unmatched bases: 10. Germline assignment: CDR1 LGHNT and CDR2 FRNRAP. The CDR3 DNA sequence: TGTGCTAGTGCCTCCTGGGGACAGGGGGCACTTAGCAATCAGCCCCAGCATTTT. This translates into CASASWGQGALSNQPQHF. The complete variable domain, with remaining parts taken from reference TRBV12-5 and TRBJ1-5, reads DARVTQTPRHKVTEMGQEVTMRCQPILGHNTVFWYRQTMMQGLELLAYFRNRAPLDDSGMPKDRFSAEMPDATLATLKIQPSEPRDSAVYFCASASWGQGALSNQPQHFGDGTRLSIL.

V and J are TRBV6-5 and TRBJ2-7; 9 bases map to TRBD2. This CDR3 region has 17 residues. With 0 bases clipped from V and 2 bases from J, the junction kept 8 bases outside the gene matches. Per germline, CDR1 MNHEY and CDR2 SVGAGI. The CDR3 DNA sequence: TGTGCCAGCAGTTACTCGGAGCTAGCGGGACTTGCCTACGAGCAGTACTTC. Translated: CASSYSELAGLAYEQYF.

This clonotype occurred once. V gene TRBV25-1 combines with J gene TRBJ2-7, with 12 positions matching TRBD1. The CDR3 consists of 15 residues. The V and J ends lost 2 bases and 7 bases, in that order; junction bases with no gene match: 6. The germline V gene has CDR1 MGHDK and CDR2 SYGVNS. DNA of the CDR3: TGTGCCAGCAGTGAAGAGGGGACAGGGGGCTTGGAGCAGTACTTC. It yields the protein CASSEEGTGGLEQYF.

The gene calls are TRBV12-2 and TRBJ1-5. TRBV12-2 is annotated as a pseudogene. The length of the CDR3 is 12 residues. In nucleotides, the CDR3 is TGTGCAAGTCGCTCCTTGAATCAGCCCCAGCATTTT. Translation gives CASRSLNQPQHF.

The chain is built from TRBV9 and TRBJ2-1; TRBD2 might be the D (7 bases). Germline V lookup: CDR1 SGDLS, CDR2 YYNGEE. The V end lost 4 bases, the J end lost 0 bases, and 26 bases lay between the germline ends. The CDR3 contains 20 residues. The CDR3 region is CASSTNREGSSGASYNEQFF. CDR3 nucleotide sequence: TGTGCCAGCAGCACCAACAGGGAGGGTAGTAGCGGAGCCTCCTACAATGAGCAGTTCTTC.

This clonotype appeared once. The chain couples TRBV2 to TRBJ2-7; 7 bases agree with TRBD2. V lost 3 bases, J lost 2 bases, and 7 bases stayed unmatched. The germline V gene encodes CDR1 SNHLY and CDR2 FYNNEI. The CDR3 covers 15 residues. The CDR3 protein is CASSESGMPTYEQYF. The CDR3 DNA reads TGTGCCAGCAGTGAGAGCGGGATGCCCACCTACGAGCAGTACTTC.

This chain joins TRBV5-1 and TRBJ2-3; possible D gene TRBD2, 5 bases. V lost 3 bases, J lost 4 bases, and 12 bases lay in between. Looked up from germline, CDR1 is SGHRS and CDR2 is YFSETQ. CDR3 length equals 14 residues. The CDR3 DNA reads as TGCGCCAGCAGCTATGAGCGGCCACCAGATACGCAGTATTTT. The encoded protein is CASSYERPPDTQYF. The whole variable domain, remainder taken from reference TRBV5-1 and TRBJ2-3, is KAGVTQTPRYLIKTRGQQVTLSCSPISGHRSVSWYQQTPGQGLQFLFEYFSETQRNKGNFPGRFSGRQFSNSRSEMNVSTLELGDSALYLCASSYERPPDTQYFGPGTRLTVL.

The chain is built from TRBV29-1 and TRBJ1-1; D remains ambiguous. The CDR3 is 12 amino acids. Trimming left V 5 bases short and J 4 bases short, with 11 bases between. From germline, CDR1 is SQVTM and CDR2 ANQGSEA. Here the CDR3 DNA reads TGCAGCGTTTCCTCAGGACTCACTGAAGCTTTCTTT. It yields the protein CSVSSGLTEAFF.

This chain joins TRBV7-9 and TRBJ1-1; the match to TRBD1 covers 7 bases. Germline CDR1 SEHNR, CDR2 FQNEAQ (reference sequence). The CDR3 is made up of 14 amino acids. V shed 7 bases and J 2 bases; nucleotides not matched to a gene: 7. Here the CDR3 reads CASKPQGSNTEAFF. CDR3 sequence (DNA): TGTGCCAGCAAACCACAGGGGTCAAACACTGAAGCTTTCTTT.

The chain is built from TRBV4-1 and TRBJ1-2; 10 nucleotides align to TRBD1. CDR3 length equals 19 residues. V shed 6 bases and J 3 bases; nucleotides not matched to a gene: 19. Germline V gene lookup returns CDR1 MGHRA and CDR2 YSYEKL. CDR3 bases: TGCGCCAGCAGTATCATAAGTGGGACAGGGGAAGTCTGGGACTATGGCTACACCTTC. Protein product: CASSIISGTGEVWDYGYTF.

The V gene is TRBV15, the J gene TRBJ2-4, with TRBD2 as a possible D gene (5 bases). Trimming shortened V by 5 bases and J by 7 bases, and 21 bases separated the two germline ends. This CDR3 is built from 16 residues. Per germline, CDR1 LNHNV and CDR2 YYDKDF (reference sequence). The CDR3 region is CATSPRRGYLPNIQYF. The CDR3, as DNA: TGTGCCACCAGCCCTCGACGGGGTTACCTTCCCAACATTCAGTACTTC.

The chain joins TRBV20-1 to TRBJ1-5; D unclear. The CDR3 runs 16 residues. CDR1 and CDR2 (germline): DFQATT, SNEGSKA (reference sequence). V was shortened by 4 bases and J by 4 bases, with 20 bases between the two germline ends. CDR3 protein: CSATRSGQNLNQPQHF. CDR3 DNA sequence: TGCAGTGCTACGAGAAGCGGGCAGAACTTGAATCAGCCCCAGCATTTT.

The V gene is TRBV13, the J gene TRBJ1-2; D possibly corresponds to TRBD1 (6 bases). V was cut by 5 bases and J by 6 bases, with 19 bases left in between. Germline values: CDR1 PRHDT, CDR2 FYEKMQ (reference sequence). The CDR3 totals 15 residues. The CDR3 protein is CASSAIVMGADGYTF. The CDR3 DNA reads TGTGCCAGCAGCGCCATAGTAATGGGGGCTGATGGCTACACCTTC.